This TCR beta chain was recovered during a study of siplizumab effects on memory and regulatory T cells. This CDR3 has 14 residues. V was shortened by 0 bases and J by 3 bases, with 6 bases between the two germline ends. The germline V gene has CDR1 LNHNV and CDR2 YYDKDF (reference sequence). With respect to this clone: Its antigen is currently unknown.

Study observations and caveats: Researchers could not give a naive or memory phenotype to roughly 75-95% of proliferating CD4+ or CD8+ clones.

TCRdb's table, derived via immunoSEQ multiplex PCR, lists solely in-frame clones and lacks some. Counted here are 100,000 or so clones, about 94% occurring once; the ten biggest clones make up roughly 1.3%. The J gene is TRBJ2-1, the V gene TRBV15, with D uncertain. Sequencing was carried out using non-Treg CD4+ T cells sorted from blood. The TCR originated in a human donor in good health. The CDR3 nucleotides are TGTGCCACCAGCAGAGACGTTATCTACAATGAGCAGTTCTTC. Its protein is CATSRDVIYNEQFF.